The TCR beta chain described here comes from a study of blood T cell repertoires in COVID-19. Overall study context: There were acute and convalescent COVID-19 samples, and they came from the United States, Italy and Spain. PBMCs, B-cell-depleted T cells, or T cells were the source of the cDNA or gDNA that made up the material.

V shed 2 bases and J shed 0 bases, with 14 bases lying between them. CDR3 size: 17 residues. Germline CDR1 SGHRS, CDR2 YFSETQ. The repertoire was sequenced with immunoSEQ multiplex PCR; TCRdb's copy has only in-frame clones and lacks some. The repertoire holds roughly 26,000 clones, around 93% seen once, with 2.5% to 3% in the top ten. The source material was peripheral blood. This sequence joins TRBV5-1 and TRBJ1-4; D not certain. The sequence was collected from a human donor in a cohort sampled during active COVID-19. The CDR3 protein is CASSFTPGIATNEKLFF. The CDR3 DNA reads as TGCGCCAGCAGCTTTACCCCGGGGATCGCAACTAATGAAAAACTGTTTTTT.